The text below deals with one T cell receptor (beta chain). Seattle's enrolled individuals joined amid active infection and were then monitored longitudinally. The sample belongs to a study of blood T cell repertoires in COVID-19. At the level of the study: Acute and convalescent COVID-19 samples came from the United States, Italy and Spain. In each case, the material was cDNA or gDNA derived from T cells, B-cell-depleted T cells, or PBMCs.

The protocol was immunoSEQ multiplex PCR, while the TCRdb copy is restricted to in-frame clones and leaves out a portion. This table holds 100,000 to 150,000 clones, over 75% found once. This TCR was recovered from a man aged 25-45 years with COVID-19, enrolled during active disease. Material for sequencing was peripheral blood.

CDR3 DNA: TGTGCCAGTATGCCCAGCGGGAGGAATGCCGGGGAGCTGTTTTTT. Amino acid sequence: CASMPSGRNAGELFF. The chain joins TRBV19 to TRBJ2-2, with TRBD2 matching 9 bases. This CDR3 spans 15 amino acids. V shed 7 bases and J 6 bases; nucleotides not matched to a gene: 9. Germline V gene sequence: CDR1 LNHDA, CDR2 SQIVND (reference sequence).